This T cell receptor beta chain was recovered during a study of T cells in Graves' hyperthyroidism and ophthalmopathy. The study, taken as a whole, reports: Separation of ophthalmopathy from stable hyperthyroidism was achieved by a 13 V-J model. In blood, most of the thyroid clonotypes expanded above 0.001 were also present.

Germline trimming cut 6 bases from V and 1 base from J; bases unmatched to any gene: 0. The germline gives CDR1 DFQATT, CDR2 SNEGSKA (reference sequence). This CDR3 region has 12 residues. Template material for amplifying TCR beta CDR3 regions consisted of RNA transcripts. Carried out on the TCR CDR3, a first-round RT-PCR used the HTBI primer set. Via MiXCR, TCRdb re-called the multiplex PCR reads, giving one row per CDR3 protein. The data show 500,000 to 750,000 distinct CDR3 sequences, about 45% seen once. This clonotype was seen at least ten times. Its antigen is not known. The source is a young woman with Graves' hyperthyroidism. The chain is built from TRBV20-1 and TRBJ1-1, with 9 nucleotides matching TRBD1. The sample was peripheral blood or thyroid tissue (not recorded which). The CDR3 region has the DNA TGCAGTGCGACAGGGGGGAACACTGAAGCTTTCTTT. Translation gives CSATGGNTEAFF.